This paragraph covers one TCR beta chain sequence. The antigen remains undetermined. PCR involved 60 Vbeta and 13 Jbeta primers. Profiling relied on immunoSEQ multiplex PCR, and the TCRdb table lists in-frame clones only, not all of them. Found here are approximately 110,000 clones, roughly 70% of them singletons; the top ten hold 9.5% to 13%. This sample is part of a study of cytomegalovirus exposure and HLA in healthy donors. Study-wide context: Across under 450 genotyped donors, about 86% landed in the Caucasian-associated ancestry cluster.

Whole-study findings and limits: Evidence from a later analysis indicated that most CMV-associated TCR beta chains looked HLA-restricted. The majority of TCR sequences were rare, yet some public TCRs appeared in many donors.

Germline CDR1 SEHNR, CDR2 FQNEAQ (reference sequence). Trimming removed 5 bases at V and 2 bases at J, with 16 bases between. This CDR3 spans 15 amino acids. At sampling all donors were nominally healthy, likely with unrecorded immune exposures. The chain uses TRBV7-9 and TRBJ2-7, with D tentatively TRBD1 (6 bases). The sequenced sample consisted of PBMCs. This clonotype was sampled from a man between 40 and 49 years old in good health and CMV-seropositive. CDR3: CASSPPDSLTYEQYF. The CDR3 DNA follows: TGTGCCAGCAGCCCCCCGGACAGCCTTACCTACGAGCAGTACTTC.